Only one count was recorded for the clone carrying this TCR beta chain. Between the trimmed V and J ends, which lost 1 base and 5 bases, there was a span of 15 bases. CDR1 SGHRS and CDR2 YFSETQ come from the germline V gene. The CDR3 sequence is 15 residues long. The data stem from a study of blood T cell repertoires in COVID-19. Only in-frame clones appear in the TCRdb table, and some are missing; sequencing was by immunoSEQ multiplex PCR. The data show some 45,000 clones, nearly 85% seen once. The gene calls are TRBV5-1 and TRBJ1-2, with D perhaps TRBD1 (5 bases). The clonotype was recovered from a man at least 80 years old in a cohort sampled during active COVID-19. Sequences were obtained from peripheral blood. DNA of the CDR3: TGCGCCAGCAGCTTGTCAGGGACTGATTTTTATGGCTACACCTTC. This gives the protein CASSLSGTDFYGYTF.